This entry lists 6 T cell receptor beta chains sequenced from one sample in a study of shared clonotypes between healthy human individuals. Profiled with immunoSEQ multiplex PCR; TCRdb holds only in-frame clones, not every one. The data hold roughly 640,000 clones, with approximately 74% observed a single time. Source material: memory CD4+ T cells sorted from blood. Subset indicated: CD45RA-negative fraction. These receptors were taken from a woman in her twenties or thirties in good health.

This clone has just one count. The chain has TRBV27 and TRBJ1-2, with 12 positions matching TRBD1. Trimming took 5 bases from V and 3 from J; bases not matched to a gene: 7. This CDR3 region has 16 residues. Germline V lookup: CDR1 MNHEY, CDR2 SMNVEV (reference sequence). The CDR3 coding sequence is TGTGCCAGCAGTCCCGGGACAGGGGGCGGCGACTATGGCTACACCTTC. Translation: CASSPGTGGGDYGYTF.

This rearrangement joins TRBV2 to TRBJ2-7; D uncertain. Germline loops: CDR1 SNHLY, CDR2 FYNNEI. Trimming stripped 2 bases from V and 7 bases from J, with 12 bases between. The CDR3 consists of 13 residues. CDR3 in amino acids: CASSELTLKEQYF. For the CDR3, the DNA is TGTGCCAGCAGTGAATTAACCCTAAAGGAGCAGTACTTC.

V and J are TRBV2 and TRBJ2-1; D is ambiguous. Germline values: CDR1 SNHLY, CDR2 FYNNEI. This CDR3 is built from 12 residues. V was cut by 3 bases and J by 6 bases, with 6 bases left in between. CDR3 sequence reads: CASSDELNEQFF. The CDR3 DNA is TGTGCCAGCAGTGATGAACTCAATGAGCAGTTCTTC. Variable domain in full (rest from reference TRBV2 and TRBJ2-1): EPEVTQTPSHQVTQMGQEVILRCVPISNHLYFYWYRQILGQKVEFLVSFYNNEISEKSEIFDDQFSVERPDGSNFTLKIRSTKLEDSAMYFCASSDELNEQFFGPGTRLTVL.

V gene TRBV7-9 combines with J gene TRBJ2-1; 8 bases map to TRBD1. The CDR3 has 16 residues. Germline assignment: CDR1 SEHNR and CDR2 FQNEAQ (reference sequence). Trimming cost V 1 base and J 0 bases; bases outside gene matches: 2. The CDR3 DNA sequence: TGTGCCAGCAGCTTAGGGACAGGGCCCTCCTACAATGAGCAGTTCTTC. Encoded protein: CASSLGTGPSYNEQFF.

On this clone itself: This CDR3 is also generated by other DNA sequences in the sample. The CDR3 DNA is TGTGCCAGTAGTATTCGGGGGGTCACCGGGGAGCTGTTTTTT. Residues: CASSIRGVTGELFF. This sequence joins TRBV19 and TRBJ2-2; TRBD2 aligns across 7 bases. In germline, CDR1 is LNHDA, CDR2 SQIVND (reference sequence). This CDR3 spans 14 amino acids. V was pared by 3 bases and J by 4 bases, with 2 bases of the junction left unmatched.

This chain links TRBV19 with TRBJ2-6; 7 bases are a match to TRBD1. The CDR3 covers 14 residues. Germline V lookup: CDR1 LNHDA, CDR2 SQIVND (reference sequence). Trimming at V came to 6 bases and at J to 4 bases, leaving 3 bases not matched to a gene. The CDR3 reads CASSTGVGANVLTF. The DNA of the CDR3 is TGTGCCAGTAGCACAGGGGTAGGGGCCAACGTCCTGACTTTC.